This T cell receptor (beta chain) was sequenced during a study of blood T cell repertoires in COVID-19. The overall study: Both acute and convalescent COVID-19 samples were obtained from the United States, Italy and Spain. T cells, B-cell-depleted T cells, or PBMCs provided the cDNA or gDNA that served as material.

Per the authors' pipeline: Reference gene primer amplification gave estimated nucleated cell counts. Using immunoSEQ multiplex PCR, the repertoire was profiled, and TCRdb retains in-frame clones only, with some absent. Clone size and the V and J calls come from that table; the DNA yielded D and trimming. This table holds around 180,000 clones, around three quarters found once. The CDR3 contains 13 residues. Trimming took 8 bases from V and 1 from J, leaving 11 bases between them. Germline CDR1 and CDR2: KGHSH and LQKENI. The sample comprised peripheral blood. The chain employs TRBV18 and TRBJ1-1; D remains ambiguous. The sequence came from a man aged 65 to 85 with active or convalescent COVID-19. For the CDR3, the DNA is TGTGCCAGCACCTCGGCGGCGAACACTGAAGCTTTCTTT. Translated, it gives CASTSAANTEAFF.